This T cell receptor beta chain is drawn from a study of CD8 T cells in Susac syndrome. Per germline, CDR1 MNHEY and CDR2 SMNVEV (reference sequence). The CDR3 sequence is 17 residues long. The trim removed 0 bases at V and 4 bases at J, leaving 8 bases unmatched. Negative isolation yielded the CD8+ and CD4+ T cells, while FACS enriched the TEMRA cells. cDNA came from around 0.5 to 1 ug RNA primed by random hexamers. Using its own MiXCR run on the immunoSEQ multiplex PCR reads, TCRdb lists one record per CDR3 protein. The sample holds about 300,000 distinct CDR3 sequences, about 85% seen once. The source of this sequence is a human donor with multiple sclerosis. The chain employs TRBV27 and TRBJ1-5, with 8 positions matching TRBD1. The sample taken for sequencing was CD8+ T cells from PBMCs. The CDR3 nucleotides read TGTGCCAGCAGTTTATCGTACAGGACAGGGAATAATCAGCCCCAGCATTTT. Its translation is CASSLSYRTGNNQPQHF.